In its sample, the clone carrying this T cell receptor (beta chain) was seen many times. Its specificity is unknown. The data were taken from a study of identical twins. Study-wide results and caveats: Those out-of-frame alpha sequences shared by twins showed an excess of low generation probability. For zero-insertion analyses, partial confounding could come from invariant MAIT and iNKT cells.

Each cDNA held unique molecular identifiers, and template switching gave it a universal primer site. TCRdb processed the 5' RACE reads anew with MiXCR; each CDR3 protein has one entry. The data contain roughly 150,000 distinct CDR3 sequences, under 4.5% of them seen just once; the ten biggest clones take up approximately 7.7%. Source material: memory T cells sorted from blood. The source is a man aged 18 to 29 in good health.

In DNA, the CDR3 is TGCGCCAGCAGGCAGGATAGTGAACAGGGGAAACTATTCAATGAGCAGTTCTTC. It encodes CASRQDSEQGKLFNEQFF. The chain is built from TRBV5-1 and TRBJ2-1; the match to TRBD1 covers 7 bases. The CDR3 is 18 amino acids. The V gene end was trimmed by 5 bases and the J gene end by 6 bases; junction bases not matched to a gene: 20. Germline assignment: CDR1 SGHRS and CDR2 YFSETQ.